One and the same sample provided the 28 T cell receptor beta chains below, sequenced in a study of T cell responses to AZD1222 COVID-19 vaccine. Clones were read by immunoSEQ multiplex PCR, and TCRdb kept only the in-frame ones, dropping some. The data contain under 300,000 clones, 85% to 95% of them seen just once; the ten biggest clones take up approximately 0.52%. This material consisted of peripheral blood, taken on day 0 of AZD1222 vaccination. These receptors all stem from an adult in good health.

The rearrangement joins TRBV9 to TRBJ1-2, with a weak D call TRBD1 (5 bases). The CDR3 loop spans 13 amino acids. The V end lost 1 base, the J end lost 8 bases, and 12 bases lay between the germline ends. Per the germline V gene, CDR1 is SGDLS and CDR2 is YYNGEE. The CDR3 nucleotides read TGTGCCAGCAGCGTACAGGGAGGGAGAGGCTACACCTTC. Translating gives CASSVQGGRGYTF.

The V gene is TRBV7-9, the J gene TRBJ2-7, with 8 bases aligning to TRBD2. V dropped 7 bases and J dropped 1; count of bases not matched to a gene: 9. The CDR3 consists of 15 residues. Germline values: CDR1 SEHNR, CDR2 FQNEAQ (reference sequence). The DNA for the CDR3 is TGTGCCAGCACCCGTGCGGCGGGGGGATCCTACGAGCAGTACTTC. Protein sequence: CASTRAAGGSYEQYF.

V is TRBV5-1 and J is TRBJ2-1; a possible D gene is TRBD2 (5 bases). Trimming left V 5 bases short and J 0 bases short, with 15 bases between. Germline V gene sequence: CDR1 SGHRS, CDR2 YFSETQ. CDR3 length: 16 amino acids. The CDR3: CASRDLEGSSYNEQFF. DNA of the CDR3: TGCGCCAGCAGGGACCTTGAGGGTAGCTCCTACAATGAGCAGTTCTTC.

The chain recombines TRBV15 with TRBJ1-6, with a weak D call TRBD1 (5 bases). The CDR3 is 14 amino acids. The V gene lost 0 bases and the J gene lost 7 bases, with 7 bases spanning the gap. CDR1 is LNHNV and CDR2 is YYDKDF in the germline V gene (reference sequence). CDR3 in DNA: TGTGCCACCAGCAGAGAGGCAGGGAATTCACCCCTCCACTTT. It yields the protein CATSREAGNSPLHF.

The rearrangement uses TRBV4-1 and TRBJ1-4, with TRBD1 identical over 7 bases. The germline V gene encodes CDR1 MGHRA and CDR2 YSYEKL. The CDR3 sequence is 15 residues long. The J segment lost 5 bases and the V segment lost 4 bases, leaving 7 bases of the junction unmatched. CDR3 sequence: CASSLGTARNEKLFF. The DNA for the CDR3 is TGCGCCAGCAGCCTCGGGACAGCCAGGAATGAAAAACTGTTTTTT.

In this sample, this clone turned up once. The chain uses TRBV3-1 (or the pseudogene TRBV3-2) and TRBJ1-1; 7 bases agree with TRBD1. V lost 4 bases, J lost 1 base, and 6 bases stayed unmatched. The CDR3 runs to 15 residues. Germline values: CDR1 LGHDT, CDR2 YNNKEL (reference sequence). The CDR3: CASSRPGQQNTEAFF. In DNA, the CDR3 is TGTGCCAGCAGCCGTCCGGGACAGCAGAACACTGAAGCTTTCTTT.

The CDR3, as DNA: TGTGCCAGCAGCGGCACTCAGGGGGCTTACGAGCAGTACTTC. This gives the protein CASSGTQGAYEQYF. The rearrangement uses TRBV5-4 and TRBJ2-7; 8 nucleotides line up with TRBD1. The germline V gene has CDR1 SGHNT and CDR2 YYREEE (reference sequence). V dropped 4 bases and J dropped 4; count of bases not matched to a gene: 7. The CDR3 has 14 amino acids.

The DNA for the CDR3 is TGCGCCAGCACCCGGGGGACCGTGAACACTGAAGCTTTCTTT. Amino acids: CASTRGTVNTEAFF. The V call is TRBV5-1, the J call TRBJ1-1, with D tentatively TRBD1 (5 bases). V dropped 6 bases and J dropped 0 bases, with 12 bases sitting between them. Germline loops: CDR1 SGHRS, CDR2 YFSETQ. The CDR3 length is 14 residues.

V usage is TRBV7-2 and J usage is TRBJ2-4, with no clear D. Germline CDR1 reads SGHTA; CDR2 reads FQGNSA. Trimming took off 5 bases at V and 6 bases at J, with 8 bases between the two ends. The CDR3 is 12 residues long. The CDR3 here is CASSLTLNIQYF. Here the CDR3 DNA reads TGTGCCAGCAGCCTGACACTAAACATTCAGTACTTC.

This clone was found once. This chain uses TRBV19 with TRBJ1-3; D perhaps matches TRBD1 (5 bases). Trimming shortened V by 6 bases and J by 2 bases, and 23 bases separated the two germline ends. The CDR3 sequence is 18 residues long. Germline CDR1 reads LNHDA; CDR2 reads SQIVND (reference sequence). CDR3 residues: CASSQRDSRFSAGNTIYF. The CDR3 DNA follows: TGTGCCAGTAGCCAACGGGACTCCCGGTTTTCGGCTGGAAACACCATATATTTT.

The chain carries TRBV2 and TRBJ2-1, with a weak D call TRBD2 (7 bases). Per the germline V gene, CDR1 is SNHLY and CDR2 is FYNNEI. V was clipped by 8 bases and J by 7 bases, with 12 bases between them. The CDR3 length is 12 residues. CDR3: CASGGAANEQFF. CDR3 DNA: TGTGCCAGCGGGGGGGCCGCGAATGAGCAGTTCTTC. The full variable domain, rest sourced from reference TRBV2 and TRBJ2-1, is EPEVTQTPSHQVTQMGQEVILRCVPISNHLYFYWYRQILGQKVEFLVSFYNNEISEKSEIFDDQFSVERPDGSNFTLKIRSTKLEDSAMYFCASGGAANEQFFGPGTRLTVL.

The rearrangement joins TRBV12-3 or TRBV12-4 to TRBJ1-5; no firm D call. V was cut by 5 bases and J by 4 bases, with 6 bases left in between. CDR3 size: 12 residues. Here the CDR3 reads CASSQTNQPQHF. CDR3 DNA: TGTGCCAGCAGTCAAACAAATCAGCCCCAGCATTTT.

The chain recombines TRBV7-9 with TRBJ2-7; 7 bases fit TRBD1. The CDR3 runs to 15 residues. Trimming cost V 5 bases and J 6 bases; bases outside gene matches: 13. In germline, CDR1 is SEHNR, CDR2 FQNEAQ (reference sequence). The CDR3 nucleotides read TGTGCCAGCAGCCCCATGGGGACAGTTCTCTCCGAGCAGTACTTC. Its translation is CASSPMGTVLSEQYF.

The DNA of the CDR3 is TGCGCCAGCAGCTTGACAGTCAGCTCTGGAAACACCATATATTTT. Protein sequence: CASSLTVSSGNTIYF. V gene TRBV5-1 combines with J gene TRBJ1-3; D uncertain. The length of the CDR3 is 15 residues. Trimming stripped 1 base from V and 0 bases from J, with 8 bases between. CDR1 and CDR2 from the germline V gene are SGHRS and YFSETQ.

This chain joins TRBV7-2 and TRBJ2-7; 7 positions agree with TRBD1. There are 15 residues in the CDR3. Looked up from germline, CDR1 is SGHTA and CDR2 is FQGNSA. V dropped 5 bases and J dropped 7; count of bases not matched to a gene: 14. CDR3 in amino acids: CASSTQGTAPGEQYF. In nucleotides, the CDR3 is TGTGCCAGCAGCACCCAGGGGACAGCCCCGGGGGAGCAGTACTTC. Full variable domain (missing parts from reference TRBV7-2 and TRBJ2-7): GAGVSQSPSNKVTEKGKDVELRCDPISGHTALYWYRQSLGQGLEFLIYFQGNSAPDKSGLPSDRFSAERTGGSVSTLTIQRTQQEDSAVYLCASSTQGTAPGEQYFGPGTRLTVT.

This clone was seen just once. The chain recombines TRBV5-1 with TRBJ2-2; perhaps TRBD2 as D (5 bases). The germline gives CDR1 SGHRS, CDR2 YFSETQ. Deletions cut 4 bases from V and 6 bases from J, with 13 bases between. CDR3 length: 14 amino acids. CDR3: CASSLRGAAGELFF. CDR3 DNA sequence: TGCGCCAGCAGCCTCCGGGGAGCGGCCGGGGAGCTGTTTTTT.

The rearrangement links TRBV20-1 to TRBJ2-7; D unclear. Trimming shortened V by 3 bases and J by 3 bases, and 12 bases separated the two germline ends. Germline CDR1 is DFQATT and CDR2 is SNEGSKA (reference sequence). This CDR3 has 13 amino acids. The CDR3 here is CSASYLVSYEQYF. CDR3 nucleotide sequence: TGCAGTGCTAGTTACCTGGTAAGCTACGAGCAGTACTTC.

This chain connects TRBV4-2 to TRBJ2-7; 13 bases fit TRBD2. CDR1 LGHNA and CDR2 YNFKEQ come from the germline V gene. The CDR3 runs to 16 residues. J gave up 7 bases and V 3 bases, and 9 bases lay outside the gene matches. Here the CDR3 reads CASSHATSGRAREQYF. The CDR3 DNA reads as TGTGCCAGCAGCCATGCAACTAGCGGGAGGGCCCGGGAGCAGTACTTC.

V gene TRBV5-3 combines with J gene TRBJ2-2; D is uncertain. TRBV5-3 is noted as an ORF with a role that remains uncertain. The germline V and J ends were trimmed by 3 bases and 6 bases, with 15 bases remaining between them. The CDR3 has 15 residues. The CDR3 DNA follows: TGTGCCAGAAGCTCAGGACCAATTTGGCCCGGGGAGCTGTTTTTT. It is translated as CARSSGPIWPGELFF.

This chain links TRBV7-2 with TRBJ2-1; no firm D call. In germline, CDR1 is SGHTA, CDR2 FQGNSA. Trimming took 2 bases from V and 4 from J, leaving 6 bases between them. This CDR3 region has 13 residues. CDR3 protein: CASSLKGYNEQFF. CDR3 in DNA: TGTGCCAGCAGCTTAAAAGGGTACAATGAGCAGTTCTTC.

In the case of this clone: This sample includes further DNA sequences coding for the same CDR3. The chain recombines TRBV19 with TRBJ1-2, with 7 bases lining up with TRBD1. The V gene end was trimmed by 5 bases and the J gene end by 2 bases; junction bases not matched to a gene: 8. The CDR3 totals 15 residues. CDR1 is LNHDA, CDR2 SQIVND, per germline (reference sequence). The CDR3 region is CASSPRTGGNYGYTF. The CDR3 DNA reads TGTGCCAGTAGTCCCCGGACAGGCGGGAACTATGGCTACACCTTC.

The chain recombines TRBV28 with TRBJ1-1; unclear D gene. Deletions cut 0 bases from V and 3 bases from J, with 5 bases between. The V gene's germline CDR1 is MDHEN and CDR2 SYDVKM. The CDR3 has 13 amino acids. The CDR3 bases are TGTGCCAGCAGTTTATGGAGAGACACTGAAGCTTTCTTT. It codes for CASSLWRDTEAFF.

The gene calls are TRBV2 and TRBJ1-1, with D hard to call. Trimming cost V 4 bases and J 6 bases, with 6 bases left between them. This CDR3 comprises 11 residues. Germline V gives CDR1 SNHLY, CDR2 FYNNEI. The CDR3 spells CASSGRAEAFF. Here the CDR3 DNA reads TGTGCCAGCAGTGGCCGGGCTGAAGCTTTCTTT.

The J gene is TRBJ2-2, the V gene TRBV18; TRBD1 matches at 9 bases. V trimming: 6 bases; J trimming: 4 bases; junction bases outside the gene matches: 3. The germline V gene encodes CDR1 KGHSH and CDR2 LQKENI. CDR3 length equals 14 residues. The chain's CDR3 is CASSGQGPTGELFF. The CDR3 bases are TGTGCCAGCTCGGGACAGGGACCCACCGGGGAGCTGTTTTTT.

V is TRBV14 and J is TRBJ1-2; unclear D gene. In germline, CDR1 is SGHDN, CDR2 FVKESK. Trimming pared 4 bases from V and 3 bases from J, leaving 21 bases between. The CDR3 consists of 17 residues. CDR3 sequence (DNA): TGTGCCAGCAGCCTAACTTCTCCCCTCGGCCAGGACTATGGCTACACCTTC. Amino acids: CASSLTSPLGQDYGYTF.

The CDR3 bases are TGTGCCAGCAGTTCCTCGGGACAGGGCTACGAGCAGTACTTC. Translation gives CASSSSGQGYEQYF. The J gene is TRBJ2-7, the V gene TRBV27, with 9 bases lining up with TRBD1. CDR1 and CDR2 from the germline V gene are MNHEY and SMNVEV (reference sequence). V lost 4 bases and J lost 3; bases outside the gene matches: 4. The CDR3 is made up of 14 amino acids.

The CDR3 reads CASSRIAGGDGELFF. As DNA, the CDR3 is TGCGCCAGCAGCCGTATAGCGGGAGGCGACGGGGAGCTGTTTTTT. The chain couples TRBV4-3 to TRBJ2-2, with TRBD2 identical over 10 bases. Germline CDR1 is LGHNA and CDR2 is YSLEER. This CDR3 is built from 15 residues. V lost 4 bases, J lost 7 bases, and 6 bases stayed unmatched.

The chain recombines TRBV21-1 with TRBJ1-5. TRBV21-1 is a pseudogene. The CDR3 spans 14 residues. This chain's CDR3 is CASKVRGRGQPQHF. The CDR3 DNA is TGTGCCAGCAAGGTGCGGGGTAGAGGTCAGCCCCAGCATTTT.